This T cell receptor (beta chain) appears in the sequencing data of a study of shared clonotypes between healthy human individuals. Overall study results and limits: Roughly 5% of naive CD4 clonotypes were common to a handful of donors.

On this clone itself: The antigen remains unidentified.

As handled by the study authors: Filtering was not the same, since immunoSEQ gave junction-only sequences without quality scores. Libraries were prepared by immunoSEQ multiplex PCR; TCRdb keeps only in-frame clonotypes and omits some of them. That table supplies the V and J calls and clone size; D and trimming were determined from the DNA. The data hold around 550,000 clones, with around 96% observed a single time. The CDR3 length is 13 residues. V shed 7 bases, J shed 7 bases, and the junction held 5 bases outside the gene matches. Germline assignment: CDR1 MDHEN and CDR2 SYDVKM. CD45RO negativity and positive selection for CCR7 defined naive CD8 cells, a population that excluded terminally differentiated effector memory CD45RA+ cells. Participating donors were healthy, HIV-negative adults free of recent acute infections or vaccinations.

Sequencing input: naive CD8+ T cells sorted from blood. The chain uses TRBV28 and TRBJ2-2; 8 positions match TRBD1. The clonotype comes from a woman in her 30s in good health. The CDR3 spells CASTQTGVGELFF. The CDR3 DNA reads TGTGCCAGCACTCAGACAGGGGTCGGGGAGCTGTTTTTT.